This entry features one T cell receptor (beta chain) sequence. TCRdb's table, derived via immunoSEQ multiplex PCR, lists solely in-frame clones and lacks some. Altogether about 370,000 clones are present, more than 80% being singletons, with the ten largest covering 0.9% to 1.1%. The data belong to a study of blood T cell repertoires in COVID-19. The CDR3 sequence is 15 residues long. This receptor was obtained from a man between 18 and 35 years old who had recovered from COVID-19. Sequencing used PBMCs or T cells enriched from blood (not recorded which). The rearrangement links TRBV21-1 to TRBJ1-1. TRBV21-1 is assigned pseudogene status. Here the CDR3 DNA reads TGTGCCAGCAGCAAAGTGAAAGGACTGGGCCTTCGGCCCTTCTTT. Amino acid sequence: CASSKVKGLGLRPFF.